These 9 T cell receptor beta chains came from one sample sequenced in a study of cytomegalovirus exposure and HLA in healthy donors. Vbeta (60) and Jbeta (13) primers were used in the PCR. Sequenced by immunoSEQ multiplex PCR; TCRdb stores in-frame clones only, minus some. The table has fewer than 120,000 clones, 65% to 80% seen once. Sequences were obtained from PBMCs. The receptors come from a man aged 30 to 39 in good health and CMV-seropositive.

CDR3 region: CASSRTTNYEQYF. CDR3 nucleotides: TGCGCCAGCAGTCGGACTACTAACTACGAGCAGTACTTC. J is TRBJ2-7 and V is TRBV5-1; D perhaps matches TRBD2 (6 bases). The CDR3 sequence is 13 residues long. Germline CDR1 and CDR2: SGHRS and YFSETQ. V gave up 5 bases and J gave up 3 bases, with 12 bases separating them.

CDR3 loop: CASSLVRGMNTEAFF. In DNA form, the CDR3 reads TGCGCCAGCAGCTTGGTCCGGGGAATGAACACTGAAGCTTTCTTT. The chain uses TRBV5-1 and TRBJ1-1, with D unclear. The CDR3 runs 15 residues. Germline-derived CDR1 and CDR2 are SGHRS and YFSETQ. The V end was cut by 0 bases, the J end by 0 bases, with 9 bases between.

The chain couples TRBV2 to TRBJ2-7; 11 positions agree with TRBD2. V lost 4 bases to trimming and J lost 7 bases; unmatched junction nucleotides: 9. Germline CDR1 is SNHLY and CDR2 is FYNNEI. The CDR3 sequence is 15 residues long. Written as DNA, the CDR3 is TGTGCCAGCAGTGTCGTCTCTAGCGGGGGGTGGGAGCAGTACTTC. It yields the protein CASSVVSSGGWEQYF.

The V gene is TRBV5-1, the J gene TRBJ2-2; tentative D call: TRBD1 (6 bases). The germline V gene has CDR1 SGHRS and CDR2 YFSETQ. This CDR3 comprises 15 residues. Trimming shortened V by 1 base and J by 2 bases, and 9 bases separated the two germline ends. CDR3 region: CASSLRTVNTGELFF. CDR3 DNA: TGCGCCAGCAGCTTGCGGACAGTAAACACCGGGGAGCTGTTTTTT.

The chain combines TRBV5-4 with TRBJ2-7; D gene unclear. CDR1 and CDR2 from the germline V gene are SGHNT and YYREEE (reference sequence). CDR3 length: 15 residues. V was shortened by 4 bases and J by 3 bases, with 17 bases between the two germline ends. The CDR3 sequence: CASSGSTSGYYEQYF. The CDR3 region has the DNA TGTGCCAGCAGCGGATCCACCTCAGGATACTACGAGCAGTACTTC. The whole variable domain, remainder taken from reference TRBV5-4 and TRBJ2-7, is ETGVTQSPTHLIKTRGQQVTLRCSSQSGHNTVSWYQQALGQGPQFIFQYYREEENGRGNFPPRFSGLQFPNYSSELNVNALELDDSALYLCASSGSTSGYYEQYFGPGTRLTVT.

The V call is TRBV2, the J call TRBJ2-7; no reliable D call. Per the germline V gene, CDR1 is SNHLY and CDR2 is FYNNEI. The length of the CDR3 is 12 residues. The V end was cut by 4 bases, the J end by 5 bases, with 9 bases between. The CDR3 reads CASSVTEHEQYF. For the CDR3, the DNA is TGTGCCAGCAGTGTCACTGAGCACGAGCAGTACTTC.

The chain carries TRBV25-1 and TRBJ2-4, with D perhaps matching TRBD1 (7 bases). CDR1 is MGHDK and CDR2 is SYGVNS in the germline V gene. This CDR3 contains 15 residues. V shed 8 bases and J shed 5 bases, with 19 bases lying between them. The CDR3 is CASAGQTSSQNIQYF. As DNA, the CDR3 is TGTGCCAGCGCGGGACAGACAAGTAGCCAAAACATTCAGTACTTC.

This chain joins TRBV27 and TRBJ1-6; no clear D. The V gene's germline CDR1 is MNHEY and CDR2 SMNVEV (reference sequence). The CDR3 runs to 14 residues. Between the trimmed V and J ends, which lost 6 bases and 3 bases, there was a span of 9 bases. CDR3 in amino acids: CASSTFRYNSPLHF. For the CDR3, the DNA is TGTGCCAGCAGCACATTCCGCTATAATTCACCCCTCCACTTT.

The CDR3, as DNA: TGTGCCAGCAGTGAGATAGGGGAGGGCGATACGCAGTATTTT. Residues: CASSEIGEGDTQYF. The genes are TRBV6-4 and TRBJ2-3, with 7 nucleotides matching TRBD2. J lost 6 bases, V lost 3 bases, and 6 bases had no gene match. The length of the CDR3 is 14 residues. The germline gives CDR1 MRHNA, CDR2 SNTAGT.